This record concerns one TCR beta chain sequence. Its specificity is not known. These data come from a study of metastatic and nonmetastatic thyroid tumors. Background on the study: From malignant and benign thyroid patients, repertoires in blood and in tumor or nodule tissue were compared. Study-wide results and caveats: Reportedly, malignant thyroid tumors had significantly higher TCR beta diversity than benign nodules, in blood and tumor.

Prior to thyroid surgery, none of the patients had received any treatment. Per the original data handling: CDR3 was compared across clinicopathological groups, and the resulting differences were used to build a distant-metastasis classifier for papillary thyroid cancer. TCRdb re-called clones via MiXCR from the PCR reads. The V and J calls were not made by the authors but by TCRdb's processing. The sample lists some 4,000 clones; approximately 32% were seen once. This TCR derives from a female donor with papillary thyroid cancer or a benign thyroid nodule (not recorded which). Some clones in this sample may be carry-over from other donors' samples. The specimen was adjacent normal tissue.

DNA of the CDR3: TGTGCCTGGAGTGCAGGACAGGGAGCTGAGGGCTACACCTTC. Protein sequence: CAWSAGQGAEGYTF. The genes are TRBV30 and TRBJ1-2, with 8 positions matching TRBD1. Germline V gene lookup returns CDR1 GTSNPN and CDR2 SVGIG (reference sequence). This CDR3 spans 14 amino acids. V lost 1 base and J lost 8; bases outside the gene matches: 9.